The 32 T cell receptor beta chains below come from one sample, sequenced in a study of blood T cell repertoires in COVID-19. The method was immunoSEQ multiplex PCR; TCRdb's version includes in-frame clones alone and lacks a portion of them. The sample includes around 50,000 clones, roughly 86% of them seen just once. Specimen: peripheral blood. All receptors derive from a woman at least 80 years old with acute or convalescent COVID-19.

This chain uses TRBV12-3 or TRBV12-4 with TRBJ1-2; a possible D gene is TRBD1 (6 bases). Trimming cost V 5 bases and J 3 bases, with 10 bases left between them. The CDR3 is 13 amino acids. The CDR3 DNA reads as TGTGCCAGCAGTGTGGACAGTTACTATGGCTACACCTTC. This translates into CASSVDSYYGYTF.

CDR3 protein: CASSLAGPWAAGELFF. CDR3 sequence (DNA): TGTGCCAGCAGCTTAGCGGGCCCCTGGGCTGCCGGGGAGCTGTTTTTT. The rearrangement joins TRBV7-6 to TRBJ2-2; no firm D call. Trimming cost V 0 bases and J 6 bases, with 14 bases left between them. This CDR3 region has 16 residues. In germline, CDR1 is SGHVS, CDR2 FNYEAQ.

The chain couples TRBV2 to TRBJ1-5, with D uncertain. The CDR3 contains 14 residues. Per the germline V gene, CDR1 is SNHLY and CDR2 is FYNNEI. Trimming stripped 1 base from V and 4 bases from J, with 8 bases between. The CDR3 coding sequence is TGTGCCAGCAGTGAAGGGCGAGGGAATCAGCCCCAGCATTTT. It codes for CASSEGRGNQPQHF.

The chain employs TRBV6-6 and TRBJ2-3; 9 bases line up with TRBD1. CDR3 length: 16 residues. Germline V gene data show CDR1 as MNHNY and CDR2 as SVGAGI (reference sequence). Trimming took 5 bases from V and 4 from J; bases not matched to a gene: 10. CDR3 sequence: CASSKPGQGHADTQYF. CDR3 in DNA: TGTGCCAGCAGTAAACCGGGACAGGGTCACGCAGATACGCAGTATTTT.

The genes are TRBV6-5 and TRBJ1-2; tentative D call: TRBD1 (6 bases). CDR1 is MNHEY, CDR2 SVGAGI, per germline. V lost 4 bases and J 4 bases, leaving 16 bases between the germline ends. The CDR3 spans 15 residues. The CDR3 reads CASSLSGVRPYGYTF. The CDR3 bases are TGTGCCAGCAGTTTGTCAGGGGTAAGACCCTATGGCTACACCTTC.

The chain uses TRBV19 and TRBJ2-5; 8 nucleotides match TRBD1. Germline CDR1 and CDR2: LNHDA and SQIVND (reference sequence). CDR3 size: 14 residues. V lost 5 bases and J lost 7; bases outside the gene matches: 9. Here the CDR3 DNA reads TGTGCCAGTAGTCGAGGACAGGGTCAGTGGACCCAGTACTTC. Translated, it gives CASSRGQGQWTQYF. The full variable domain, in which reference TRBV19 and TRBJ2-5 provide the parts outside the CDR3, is DGGITQSPKYLFRKEGQNVTLSCEQNLNHDAMYWYRQDPGQGLRLIYYSQIVNDFQKGDIAEGYSVSREKKESFPLTVTSAQKNPTAFYLCASSRGQGQWTQYFGPGTRLLVL.

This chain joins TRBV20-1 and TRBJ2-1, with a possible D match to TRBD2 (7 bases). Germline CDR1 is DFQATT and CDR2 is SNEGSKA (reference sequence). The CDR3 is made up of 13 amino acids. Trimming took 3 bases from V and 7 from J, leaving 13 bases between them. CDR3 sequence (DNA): TGCAGTGCTAGTCTAGCGGACAGTAATGAGCAGTTCTTC. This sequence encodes CSASLADSNEQFF.

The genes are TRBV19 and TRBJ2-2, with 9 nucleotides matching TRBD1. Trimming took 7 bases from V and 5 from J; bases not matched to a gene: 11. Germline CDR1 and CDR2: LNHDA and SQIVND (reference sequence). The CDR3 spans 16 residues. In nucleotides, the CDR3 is TGTGCCAGTAATACCGGGACAGGGCGGGGAACCGGGGAGCTGTTTTTT. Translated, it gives CASNTGTGRGTGELFF.

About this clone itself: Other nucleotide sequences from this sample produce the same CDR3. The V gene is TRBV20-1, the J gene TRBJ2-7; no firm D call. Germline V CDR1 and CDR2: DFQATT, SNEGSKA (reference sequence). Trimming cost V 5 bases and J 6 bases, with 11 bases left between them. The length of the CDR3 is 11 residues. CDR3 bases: TGCAGTGCTCGGTCCGGGTTCGAGCAGTACTTC. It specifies CSARSGFEQYF.

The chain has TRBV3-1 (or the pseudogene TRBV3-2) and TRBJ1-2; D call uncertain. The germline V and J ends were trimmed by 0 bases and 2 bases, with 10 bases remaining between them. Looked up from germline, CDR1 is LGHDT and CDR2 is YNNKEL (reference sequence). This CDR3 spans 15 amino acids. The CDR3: CASSQDGVRNYGYTF. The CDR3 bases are TGTGCCAGCAGCCAAGATGGTGTCAGGAACTATGGCTACACCTTC.

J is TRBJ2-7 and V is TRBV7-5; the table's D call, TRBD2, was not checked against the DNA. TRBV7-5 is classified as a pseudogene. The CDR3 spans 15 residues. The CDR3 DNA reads TGTGCCAGAAGCTTAGCCCGGGAGACCACCTACGAGCAGTACGTC. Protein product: CARSLARETTYEQYV.

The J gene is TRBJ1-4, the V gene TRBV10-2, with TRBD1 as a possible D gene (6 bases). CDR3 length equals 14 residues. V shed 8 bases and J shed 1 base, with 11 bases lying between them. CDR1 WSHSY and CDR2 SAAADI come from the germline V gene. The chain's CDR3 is CASGNRETNEKLFF. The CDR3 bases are TGCGCCAGCGGAAACAGGGAAACTAATGAAAAACTGTTTTTT.

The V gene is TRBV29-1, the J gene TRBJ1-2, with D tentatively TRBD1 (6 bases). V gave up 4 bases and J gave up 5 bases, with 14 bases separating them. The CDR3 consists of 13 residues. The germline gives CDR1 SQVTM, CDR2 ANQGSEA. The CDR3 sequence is CSVGQEAGYGYTF. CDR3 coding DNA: TGCAGCGTTGGACAGGAGGCTGGGTATGGCTACACCTTC.

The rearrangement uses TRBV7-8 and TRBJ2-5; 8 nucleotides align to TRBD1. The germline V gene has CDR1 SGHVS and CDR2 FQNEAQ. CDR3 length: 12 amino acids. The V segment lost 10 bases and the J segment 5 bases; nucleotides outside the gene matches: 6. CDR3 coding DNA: TGTGCCATCACGCGACAGGGGGAGACCCAGTACTTC. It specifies CAITRQGETQYF. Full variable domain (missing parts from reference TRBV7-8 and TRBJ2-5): GAGVSQSPRYKVAKRGQDVALRCDPISGHVSLFWYQQALGQGPEFLTYFQNEAQLDKSGLPSDRFFAERPEGSVSTLKIQRTQQEDSAVYLCAITRQGETQYFGPGTRLLVL.

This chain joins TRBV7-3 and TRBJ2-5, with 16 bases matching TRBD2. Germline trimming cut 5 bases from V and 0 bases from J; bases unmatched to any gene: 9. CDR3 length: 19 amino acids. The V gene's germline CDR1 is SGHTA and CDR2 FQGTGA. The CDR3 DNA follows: TGTGCCAGCAGCCCGGACCCGGGACTAGCGGGGGGGGACCAAGAGACCCAGTACTTC. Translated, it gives CASSPDPGLAGGDQETQYF. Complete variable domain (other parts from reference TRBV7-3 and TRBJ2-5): GAGVSQTPSNKVTEKGKYVELRCDPISGHTALYWYRQSLGQGPEFLIYFQGTGAADDSGLPNDRFFAVRPEGSVSTLKIQRTERGDSAVYLCASSPDPGLAGGDQETQYFGPGTRLLVL.

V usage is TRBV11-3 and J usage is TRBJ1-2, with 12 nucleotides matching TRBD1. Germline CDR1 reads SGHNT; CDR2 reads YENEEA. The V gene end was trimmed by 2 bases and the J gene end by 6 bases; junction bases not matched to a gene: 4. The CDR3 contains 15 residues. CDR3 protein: CASSLSGQGADGYTF. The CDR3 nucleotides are TGTGCCAGCAGCTTATCGGGACAGGGGGCAGATGGCTACACCTTC.

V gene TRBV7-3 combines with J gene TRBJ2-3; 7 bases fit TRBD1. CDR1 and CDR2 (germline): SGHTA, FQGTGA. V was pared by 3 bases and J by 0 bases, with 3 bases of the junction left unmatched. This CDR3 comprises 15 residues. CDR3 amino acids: CASSFTGESTDTQYF. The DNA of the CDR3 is TGTGCCAGCAGCTTCACAGGGGAAAGCACAGATACGCAGTATTTT.

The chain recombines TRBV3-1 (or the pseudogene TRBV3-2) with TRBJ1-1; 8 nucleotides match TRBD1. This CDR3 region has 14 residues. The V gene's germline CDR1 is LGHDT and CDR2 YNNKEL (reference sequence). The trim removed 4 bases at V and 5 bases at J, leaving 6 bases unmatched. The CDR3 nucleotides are TGTGCCAGCAGCCTCGACAGGGGTAAAACTGAAGCTTTCTTT. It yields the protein CASSLDRGKTEAFF.

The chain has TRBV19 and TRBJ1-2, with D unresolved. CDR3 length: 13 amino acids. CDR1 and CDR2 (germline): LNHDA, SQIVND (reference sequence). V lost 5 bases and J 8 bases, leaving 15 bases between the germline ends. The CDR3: CASSFGPSGGYTF. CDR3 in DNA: TGTGCCAGTAGTTTCGGGCCCAGCGGAGGCTACACCTTC.

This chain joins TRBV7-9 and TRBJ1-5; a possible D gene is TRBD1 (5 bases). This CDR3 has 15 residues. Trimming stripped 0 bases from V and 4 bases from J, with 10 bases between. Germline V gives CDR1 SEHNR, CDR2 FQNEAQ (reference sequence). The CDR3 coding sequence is TGTGCCAGCAGCTTAGCCGGGACTGATAATCAGCCCCAGCATTTT. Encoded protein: CASSLAGTDNQPQHF.

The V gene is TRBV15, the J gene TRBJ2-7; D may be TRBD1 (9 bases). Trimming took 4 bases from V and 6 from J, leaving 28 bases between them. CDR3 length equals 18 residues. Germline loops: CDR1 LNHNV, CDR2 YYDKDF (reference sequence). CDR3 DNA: TGTGCCACCAGCATGGACCCTACGTTACAGGGGGCGGGGGGCGAGCAGTACTTC. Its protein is CATSMDPTLQGAGGEQYF.

This CDR3 reads CASSILGAGAKNIQYF. The CDR3 coding sequence is TGTGCCAGTAGTATATTGGGAGCGGGGGCCAAAAACATTCAGTACTTC. This chain links TRBV19 with TRBJ2-4, with 7 bases identical to TRBD2. Germline lookup yields CDR1 LNHDA and CDR2 SQIVND (reference sequence). The length of the CDR3 is 16 residues. V was pared by 2 bases and J by 1 base, with 5 bases of the junction left unmatched.

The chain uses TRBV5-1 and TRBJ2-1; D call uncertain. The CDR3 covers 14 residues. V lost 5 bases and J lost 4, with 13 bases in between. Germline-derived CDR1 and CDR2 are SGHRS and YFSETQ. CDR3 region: CASRGDEQYNEQFF. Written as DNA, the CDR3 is TGCGCCAGCAGAGGTGACGAACAGTACAATGAGCAGTTCTTC.

CDR3 bases: TGTGCCAGCAGTGGACAGGGGGGCGGCTACACCTTC. Translating it yields CASSGQGGGYTF. V is TRBV7-8 and J is TRBJ1-2; TRBD1 matches 10 bases. The CDR3 is 12 amino acids. Germline-derived CDR1 and CDR2 are SGHVS and FQNEAQ. The junction had 3 bases not matched to a gene; V was cut back by 6 bases and J by 8 bases. The full variable domain, rest sourced from reference TRBV7-8 and TRBJ1-2, is GAGVSQSPRYKVAKRGQDVALRCDPISGHVSLFWYQQALGQGPEFLTYFQNEAQLDKSGLPSDRFFAERPEGSVSTLKIQRTQQEDSAVYLCASSGQGGGYTFGSGTRLTVV.

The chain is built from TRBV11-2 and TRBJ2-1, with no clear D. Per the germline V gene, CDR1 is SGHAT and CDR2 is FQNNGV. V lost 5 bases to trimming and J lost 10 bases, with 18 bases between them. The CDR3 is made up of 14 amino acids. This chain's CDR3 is CASSHPPAGIEQFF. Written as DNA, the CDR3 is TGTGCCAGCAGCCACCCCCCGGCAGGCATCGAGCAGTTCTTC.

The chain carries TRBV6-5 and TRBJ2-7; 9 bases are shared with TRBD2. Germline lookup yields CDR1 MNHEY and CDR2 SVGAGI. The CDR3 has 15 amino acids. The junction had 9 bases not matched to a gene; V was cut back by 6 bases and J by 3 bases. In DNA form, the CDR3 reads TGTGCCAGCAGCGTAATAGCGGGAGCGGGCTACGAGCAGTACGTC. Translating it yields CASSVIAGAGYEQYV.

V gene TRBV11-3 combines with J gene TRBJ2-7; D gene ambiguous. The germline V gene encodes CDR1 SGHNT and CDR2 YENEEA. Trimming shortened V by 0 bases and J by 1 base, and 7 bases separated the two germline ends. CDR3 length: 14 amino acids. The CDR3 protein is CASSLDLLSYEQYF. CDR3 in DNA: TGTGCCAGCAGCTTAGATCTCCTTTCCTACGAGCAGTACTTC.

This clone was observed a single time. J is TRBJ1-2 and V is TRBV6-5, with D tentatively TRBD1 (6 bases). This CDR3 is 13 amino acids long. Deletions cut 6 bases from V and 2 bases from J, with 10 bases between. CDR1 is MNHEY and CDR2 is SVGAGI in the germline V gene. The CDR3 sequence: CASSVDRNYGYTF. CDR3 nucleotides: TGTGCCAGCAGCGTGGACAGAAACTATGGCTACACCTTC.

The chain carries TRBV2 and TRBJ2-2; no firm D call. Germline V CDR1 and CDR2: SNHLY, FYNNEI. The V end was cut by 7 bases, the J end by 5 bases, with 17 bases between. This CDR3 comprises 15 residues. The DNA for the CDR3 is TGTGCCAGCAATTGGGCACCACCTGGGACCGGGGAGCTGTTTTTT. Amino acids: CASNWAPPGTGELFF.

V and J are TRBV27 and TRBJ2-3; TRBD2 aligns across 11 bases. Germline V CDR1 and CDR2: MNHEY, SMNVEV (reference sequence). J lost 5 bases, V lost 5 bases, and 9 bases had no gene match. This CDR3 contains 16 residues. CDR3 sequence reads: CASSPKTSGVLDTQYF. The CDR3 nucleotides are TGTGCCAGCAGTCCAAAGACTAGCGGGGTTTTAGATACGCAGTATTTT.

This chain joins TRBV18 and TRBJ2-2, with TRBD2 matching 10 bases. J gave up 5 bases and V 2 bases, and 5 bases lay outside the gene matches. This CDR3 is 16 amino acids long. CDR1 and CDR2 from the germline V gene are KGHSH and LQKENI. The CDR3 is CASSPWTSGPTGELFF. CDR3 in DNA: TGTGCCAGCTCACCATGGACTAGCGGCCCGACCGGGGAGCTGTTTTTT.

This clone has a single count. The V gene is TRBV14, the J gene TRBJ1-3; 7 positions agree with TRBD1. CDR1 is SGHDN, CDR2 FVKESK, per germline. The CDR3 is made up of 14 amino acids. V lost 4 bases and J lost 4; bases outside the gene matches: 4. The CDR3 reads CASSPQGQGNTIYF. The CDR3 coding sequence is TGTGCCAGCAGCCCACAGGGACAGGGAAACACCATATATTTT.